The 11 T cell receptor beta chains below all came from one sample that was sequenced in a study of cytomegalovirus exposure and HLA in healthy donors. Vbeta (60) and Jbeta (13) primers were used in the PCR. Only in-frame clones appear in the TCRdb table, and some are missing; sequencing was by immunoSEQ multiplex PCR. The sample has some 120,000 clones, more than 80% seen once. Sequenced sample: PBMCs. The receptors come from a man in his forties in good health and CMV-seronegative.

This chain links TRBV5-6 with TRBJ1-1, with 7 bases fitting TRBD1. Germline-derived CDR1 and CDR2 are SGHDT and YYEEEE. V lost 4 bases, J lost 1 base, and 1 base stayed unmatched. The CDR3 is 13 amino acids. The CDR3 loop is CASSPGGNTEAFF. The CDR3 nucleotides read TGTGCCAGCAGCCCAGGGGGGAACACTGAAGCTTTCTTT.

This clone was recorded at least ten times. This chain connects TRBV6-5 to TRBJ2-1, with D tentatively TRBD1 (5 bases). This CDR3 has 16 amino acids. V shed 0 bases and J shed 0 bases, with 9 bases lying between them. Germline V gives CDR1 MNHEY, CDR2 SVGAGI. The CDR3 here is CASSYSAGYSYNEQFF. Here the CDR3 DNA reads TGTGCCAGCAGTTACTCTGCAGGGTACTCCTACAATGAGCAGTTCTTC.

The rearrangement links TRBV6-1 to TRBJ1-5; weak D call: TRBD1 (5 bases). Germline V gene sequence: CDR1 MNHNS, CDR2 SASEGT. V was cut by 0 bases and J by 7 bases, with 16 bases left in between. The length of the CDR3 is 16 residues. The CDR3 loop is CASSEALVGVGQPQHF. In DNA, the CDR3 is TGTGCCAGCAGTGAAGCGTTGGTAGGGGTTGGACAGCCCCAGCATTTT.

With regard to this clone: The CDR3 does not end in the conserved phenylalanine or tryptophan, so this is likely a read error. The chain links TRBV28 to TRBJ1-3; D not certain. CDR3 size: 17 residues. From germline, CDR1 is MDHEN and CDR2 SYDVKM. Deletions cut 5 bases from V and 4 bases from J, with 21 bases between. As DNA, the CDR3 is TGTGCCAGCAGTCGTCCGCCGGCCGCCGGAGACGGAAACACCATATATGTT. Its protein product is CASSRPPAAGDGNTIYV.

This chain links TRBV6-6 with TRBJ2-5, with TRBD2 matching 10 bases. The germline CDR1 and CDR2 sequences are MNHNY and SVGAGI (reference sequence). The CDR3 covers 16 residues. The trim removed 2 bases at V and 4 bases at J, leaving 7 bases unmatched. The CDR3 spells CASSYGLAGGGETQYF. The CDR3 nucleotides read TGTGCCAGCAGTTACGGATTAGCGGGGGGCGGAGAGACCCAGTACTTC.

The CDR3 DNA sequence: TGTGCCAGCAGCCCTTACCAGGACAGGGTAAGGTACGAGCAGTACTTC. Its protein product is CASSPYQDRVRYEQYF. The chain links TRBV14 to TRBJ2-7, with TRBD1 identical over 8 bases. The V gene end was trimmed by 4 bases and the J gene end by 4 bases; junction bases not matched to a gene: 12. In germline, CDR1 is SGHDN, CDR2 FVKESK. CDR3 length: 16 amino acids. The whole variable domain, remainder taken from reference TRBV14 and TRBJ2-7, is EAGVTQFPSHSVIEKGQTVTLRCDPISGHDNLYWYRRVMGKEIKFLLHFVKESKQDESGMPNNRFLAERTGGTYSTLKVQPAELEDSGVYFCASSPYQDRVRYEQYFGPGTRLTVT.

The chain employs TRBV11-2 and TRBJ2-7; 9 positions match TRBD1. The V gene's germline CDR1 is SGHAT and CDR2 FQNNGV. CDR3 size: 15 residues. The junction had 5 bases not matched to a gene; V was cut back by 5 bases and J by 0 bases. CDR3 bases: TGTGCCAGCAGCCGTTACAGGGGGCCCTCCTACGAGCAGTACTTC. Its protein product is CASSRYRGPSYEQYF.

The V gene is TRBV19, the J gene TRBJ2-5; 8 bases fit TRBD1. This CDR3 has 14 amino acids. From germline, CDR1 is LNHDA and CDR2 SQIVND (reference sequence). The ends lost 7 bases at V and 5 bases at J; junction bases unmatched: 9. Here the CDR3 reads CASTKDRAGETQYF. CDR3 coding DNA: TGTGCCAGTACCAAGGACAGGGCGGGGGAGACCCAGTACTTC.

The rearrangement uses TRBV30 and TRBJ1-5; perhaps TRBD1 as D (6 bases). V dropped 1 base and J dropped 2 bases, with 6 bases sitting between them. This CDR3 comprises 13 residues. Germline CDR1 and CDR2: GTSNPN and SVGIG (reference sequence). CDR3 residues: CAWSAGGNQPQHF. The CDR3 coding sequence is TGTGCCTGGAGTGCAGGGGGCAATCAGCCCCAGCATTTT.

The chain's CDR3 is CASSSGQGHYEQYF. In DNA form, the CDR3 reads TGCGCCAGCAGCTCGGGACAGGGGCACTACGAGCAGTACTTC. The chain employs TRBV5-1 and TRBJ2-7, with 10 nucleotides matching TRBD1. The CDR3 runs to 14 residues. Per germline, CDR1 SGHRS and CDR2 YFSETQ. Germline trimming cut 3 bases from V and 3 bases from J; bases unmatched to any gene: 3.

Remarks on this clone: The sample has other DNA sequences that encode this CDR3 too. This chain uses TRBV2 with TRBJ1-5; D remains unclear. CDR1 is SNHLY, CDR2 FYNNEI, per germline. The CDR3 consists of 14 residues. Trimming pared 1 base from V and 4 bases from J, leaving 8 bases between. The CDR3 loop reads CASSEGAGNQPQHF. DNA for the CDR3: TGTGCCAGCAGTGAAGGAGCAGGAAATCAGCCCCAGCATTTT.